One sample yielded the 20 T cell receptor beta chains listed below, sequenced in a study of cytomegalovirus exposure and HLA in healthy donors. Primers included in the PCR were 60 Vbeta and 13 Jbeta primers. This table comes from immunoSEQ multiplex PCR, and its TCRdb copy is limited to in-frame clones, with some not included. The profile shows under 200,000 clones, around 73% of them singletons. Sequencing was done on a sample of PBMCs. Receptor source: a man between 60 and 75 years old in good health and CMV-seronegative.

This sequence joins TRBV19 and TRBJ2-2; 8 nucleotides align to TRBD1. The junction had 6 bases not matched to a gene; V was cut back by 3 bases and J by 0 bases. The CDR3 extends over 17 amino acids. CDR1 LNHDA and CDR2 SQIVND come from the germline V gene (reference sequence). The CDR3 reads CASSIMGTGANTGELFF. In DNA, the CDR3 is TGTGCCAGTAGTATTATGGGGACAGGCGCGAACACCGGGGAGCTGTTTTTT. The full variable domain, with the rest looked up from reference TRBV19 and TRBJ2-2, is DGGITQSPKYLFRKEGQNVTLSCEQNLNHDAMYWYRQDPGQGLRLIYYSQIVNDFQKGDIAEGYSVSREKKESFPLTVTSAQKNPTAFYLCASSIMGTGANTGELFFGEGSRLTVL.

The CDR3 loop is CASSYSRDGGQFF. DNA of the CDR3: TGTGCCAGCAGTTACTCGAGGGACGGGGGGCAGTTCTTC. J is TRBJ2-1 and V is TRBV6-6; a weak D match, TRBD2 (6 bases). V was trimmed by 0 bases and J by 12 bases, leaving 12 bases between them. CDR1 MNHNY and CDR2 SVGAGI come from the germline V gene (reference sequence). This CDR3 comprises 13 residues.

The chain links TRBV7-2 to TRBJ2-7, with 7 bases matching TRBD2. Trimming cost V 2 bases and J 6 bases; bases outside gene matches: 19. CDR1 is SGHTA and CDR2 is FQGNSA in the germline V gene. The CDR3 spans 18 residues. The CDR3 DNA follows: TGTGCCAGCAGCTTATCCGGGGCACTAGCGACCGGTCTCGGCGAGCAGTACTTC. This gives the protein CASSLSGALATGLGEQYF.

The CDR3 DNA sequence: TGTGCCAGCAGCGTAGGGACAGGGGTCGCAGATACGCAGTATTTT. Protein sequence: CASSVGTGVADTQYF. The V and J genes are TRBV9 and TRBJ2-3; 9 nucleotides line up with TRBD1. CDR1 and CDR2 from the germline V gene are SGDLS and YYNGEE. J lost 4 bases, V lost 0 bases, and 3 bases had no gene match. The CDR3 extends over 15 amino acids. Complete variable domain (other parts from reference TRBV9 and TRBJ2-3): DSGVTQTPKHLITATGQRVTLRCSPRSGDLSVYWYQQSLDQGLQFLIQYYNGEERAKGNILERFSAQQFPDLHSELNLSSLELGDSALYFCASSVGTGVADTQYFGPGTRLTVL.

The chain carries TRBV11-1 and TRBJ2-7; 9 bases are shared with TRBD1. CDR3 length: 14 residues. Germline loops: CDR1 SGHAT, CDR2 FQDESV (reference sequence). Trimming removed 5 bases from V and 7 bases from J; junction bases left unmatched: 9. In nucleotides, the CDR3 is TGTGCCAGCAGCGACCGGTGGACAGGGGTGGAGCAGTACTTC. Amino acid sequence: CASSDRWTGVEQYF.

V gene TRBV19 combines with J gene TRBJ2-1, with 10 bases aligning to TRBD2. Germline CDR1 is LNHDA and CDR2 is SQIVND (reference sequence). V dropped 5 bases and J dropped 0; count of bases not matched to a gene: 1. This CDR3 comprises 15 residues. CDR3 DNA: TGTGCCAGTAGTGCTAGCGGGAGCTCCTACAATGAGCAGTTCTTC. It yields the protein CASSASGSSYNEQFF.

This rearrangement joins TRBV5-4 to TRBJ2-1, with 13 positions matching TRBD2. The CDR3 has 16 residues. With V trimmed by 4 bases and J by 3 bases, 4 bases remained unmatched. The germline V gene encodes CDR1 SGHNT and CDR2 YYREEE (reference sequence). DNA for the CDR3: TGTGCCAGCAGCCCGGGACTAGCGGGGAACTACAATGAGCAGTTCTTC. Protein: CASSPGLAGNYNEQFF.

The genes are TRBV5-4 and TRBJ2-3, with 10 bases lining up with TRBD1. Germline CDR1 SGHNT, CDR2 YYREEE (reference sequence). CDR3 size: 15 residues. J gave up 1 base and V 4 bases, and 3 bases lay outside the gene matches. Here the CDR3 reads CASSRGTGGTDTQYF. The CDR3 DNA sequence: TGTGCCAGCAGCCGCGGGACAGGGGGCACAGATACGCAGTATTTT.

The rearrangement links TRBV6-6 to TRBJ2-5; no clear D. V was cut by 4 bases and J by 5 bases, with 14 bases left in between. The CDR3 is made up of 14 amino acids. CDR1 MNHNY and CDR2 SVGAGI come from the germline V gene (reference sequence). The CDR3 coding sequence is TGTGCCAGCAGTTCGACAATCCCCCAGGAGACCCAGTACTTC. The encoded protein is CASSSTIPQETQYF.

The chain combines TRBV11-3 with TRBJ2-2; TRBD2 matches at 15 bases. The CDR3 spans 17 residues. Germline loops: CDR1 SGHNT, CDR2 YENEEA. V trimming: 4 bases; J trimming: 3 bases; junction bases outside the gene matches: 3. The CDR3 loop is CASSSGLAGGYTGELFF. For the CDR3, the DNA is TGTGCCAGCAGCTCCGGACTAGCGGGGGGGTACACCGGGGAGCTGTTTTTT.

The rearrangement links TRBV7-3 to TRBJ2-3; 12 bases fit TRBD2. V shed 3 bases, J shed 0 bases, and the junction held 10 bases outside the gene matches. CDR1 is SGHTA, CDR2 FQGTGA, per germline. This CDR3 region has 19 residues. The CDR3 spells CASSLGGTSGPPSTDTQYF. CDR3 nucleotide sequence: TGTGCCAGCAGCTTGGGGGGGACTAGCGGGCCTCCTAGCACAGATACGCAGTATTTT.

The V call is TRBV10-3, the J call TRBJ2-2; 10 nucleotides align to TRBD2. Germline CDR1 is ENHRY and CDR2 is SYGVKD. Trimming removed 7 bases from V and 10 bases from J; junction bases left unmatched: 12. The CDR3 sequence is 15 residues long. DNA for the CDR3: TGTGCCATCAAATGGACTAGCGGAAGTGGGGAGGAGCTGTTTTTT. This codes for CAIKWTSGSGEELFF.

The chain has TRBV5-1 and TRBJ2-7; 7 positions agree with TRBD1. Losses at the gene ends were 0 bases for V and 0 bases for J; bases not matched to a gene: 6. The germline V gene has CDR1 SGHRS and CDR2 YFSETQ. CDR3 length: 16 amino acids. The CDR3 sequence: CASSLAGTASSYEQYF. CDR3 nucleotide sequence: TGCGCCAGCAGCTTGGCTGGGACAGCCAGCTCCTACGAGCAGTACTTC.

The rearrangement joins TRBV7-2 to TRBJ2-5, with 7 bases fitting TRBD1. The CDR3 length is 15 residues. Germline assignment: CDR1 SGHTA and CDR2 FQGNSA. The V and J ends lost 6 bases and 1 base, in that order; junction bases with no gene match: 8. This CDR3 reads CASSPSTGAQETQYF. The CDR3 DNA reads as TGTGCCAGCAGTCCGTCCACAGGGGCCCAAGAGACCCAGTACTTC.

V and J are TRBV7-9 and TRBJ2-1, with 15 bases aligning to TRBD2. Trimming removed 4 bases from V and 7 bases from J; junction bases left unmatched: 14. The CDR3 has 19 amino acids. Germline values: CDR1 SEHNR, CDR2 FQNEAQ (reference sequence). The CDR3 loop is CASSSGLAGGPSTRNEQFF. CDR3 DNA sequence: TGTGCCAGCAGCTCCGGACTAGCGGGAGGGCCATCTACTCGGAATGAGCAGTTCTTC.

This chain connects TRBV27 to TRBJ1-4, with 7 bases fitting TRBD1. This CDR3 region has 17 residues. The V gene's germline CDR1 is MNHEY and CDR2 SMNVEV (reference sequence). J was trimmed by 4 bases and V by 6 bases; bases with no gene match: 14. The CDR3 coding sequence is TGTGCCAGCAGCCCCGGGACAGAGATCTTTTTTAATGAAAAACTGTTTTTT. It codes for CASSPGTEIFFNEKLFF. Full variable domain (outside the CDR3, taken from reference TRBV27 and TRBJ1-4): EAQVTQNPRYLITVTGKKLTVTCSQNMNHEYMSWYRQDPGLGLRQIYYSMNVEVTDKGDVPEGYKVSRKEKRNFPLILESPSPNQTSLYFCASSPGTEIFFNEKLFFGSGTQLSVL.

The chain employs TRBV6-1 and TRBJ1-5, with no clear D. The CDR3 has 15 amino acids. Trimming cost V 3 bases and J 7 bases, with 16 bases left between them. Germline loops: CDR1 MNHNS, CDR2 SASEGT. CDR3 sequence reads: CASSEIELSGQPQHF. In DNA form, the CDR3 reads TGTGCCAGCAGTGAGATCGAGCTGTCAGGACAGCCCCAGCATTTT.

As DNA, the CDR3 is TGTGCCAGCCGCAGAGGGGGACTAGCGGCGTACGAGCAGTACTTC. This encodes CASRRGGLAAYEQYF. V usage is TRBV27 and J usage is TRBJ2-7; 11 nucleotides line up with TRBD2. This CDR3 contains 15 residues. The ends lost 8 bases at V and 4 bases at J; junction bases unmatched: 10. The V gene's germline CDR1 is MNHEY and CDR2 SMNVEV (reference sequence).

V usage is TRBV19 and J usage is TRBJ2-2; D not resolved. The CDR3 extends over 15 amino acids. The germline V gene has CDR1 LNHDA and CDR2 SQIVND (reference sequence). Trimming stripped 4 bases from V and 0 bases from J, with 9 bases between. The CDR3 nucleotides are TGTGCCAGTAGTACCTCTCCCCCGAACACCGGGGAGCTGTTTTTT. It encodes CASSTSPPNTGELFF.

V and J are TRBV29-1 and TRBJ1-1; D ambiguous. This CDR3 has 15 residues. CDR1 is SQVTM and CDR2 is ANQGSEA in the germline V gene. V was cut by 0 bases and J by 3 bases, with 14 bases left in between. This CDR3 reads CSVEDLAFRYTEAFF. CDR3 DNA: TGCAGCGTTGAAGATCTTGCTTTCAGGTACACTGAAGCTTTCTTT.